Following are 25 T cell receptor beta chains from one sample sequenced in a study of cytomegalovirus exposure and HLA in healthy donors. Some clones are missing from TCRdb's copy, which holds only in-frame ones; the method was immunoSEQ multiplex PCR. The sample has about 120,000 clones, approximately 90% seen once. Sequencing was carried out using PBMCs. The receptors here all came from a woman aged 18-29 years in good health and CMV-seropositive.

The gene calls are TRBV6-6 and TRBJ1-1; D is perhaps TRBD1 (5 bases). CDR3 length: 16 amino acids. Germline values: CDR1 MNHNY, CDR2 SVGAGI (reference sequence). Trimming cost V 5 bases and J 1 base, with 17 bases left between them. CDR3 nucleotide sequence: TGTGCCAGCAGTACCGTTCTGGGCCAGGGGAACACTGAAGCTTTCTTT. Amino acids: CASSTVLGQGNTEAFF.

The V gene is TRBV7-9, the J gene TRBJ1-3; possible D gene TRBD1, 6 bases. Germline loops: CDR1 SEHNR, CDR2 FQNEAQ (reference sequence). The germline V and J ends were trimmed by 5 bases and 2 bases, with 10 bases remaining between them. This CDR3 has 14 amino acids. CDR3 sequence: CASSPKGAGNTIYF. For the CDR3, the DNA is TGTGCCAGCAGCCCGAAGGGGGCTGGAAACACCATATATTTT.

This chain links TRBV18 with TRBJ2-5; D is unresolved. Trimming cost V 3 bases and J 0 bases, with 14 bases left between them. CDR1 and CDR2 (germline): KGHSH, LQKENI. The CDR3 has 16 residues. The CDR3, as DNA: TGTGCCAGCTCACCGACAACAGCTACGTACCAAGAGACCCAGTACTTC. Its protein product is CASSPTTATYQETQYF.

In this sample, this clone turned up a few times. The chain recombines TRBV6-6 with TRBJ2-7; the D is unclear. Per the germline V gene, CDR1 is MNHNY and CDR2 is SVGAGI (reference sequence). Trimming took 5 bases from V and 7 from J, leaving 9 bases between them. The length of the CDR3 is 11 residues. Written as DNA, the CDR3 is TGTGCCAGCAGTCCCCAACGGGAGCAGTACTTC. Translation: CASSPQREQYF.

This clone was counted a few times. The CDR3 protein is CAWGRWGGNQPQHF. DNA of the CDR3: TGTGCCTGGGGACGTTGGGGCGGCAATCAGCCCCAGCATTTT. V and J are TRBV30 and TRBJ1-5, with D perhaps TRBD1 (5 bases). The CDR3 has 14 residues. V was pared by 5 bases and J by 2 bases, with 13 bases between. Looked up from germline, CDR1 is GTSNPN and CDR2 is SVGIG (reference sequence).

This clone showed up just a few times. This chain uses TRBV10-3 with TRBJ1-1; 10 nucleotides align to TRBD1. CDR1 ENHRY and CDR2 SYGVKD come from the germline V gene. V lost 7 bases to trimming and J lost 4 bases; unmatched junction nucleotides: 6. The CDR3 has 14 residues. CDR3 region: CAIKDRGISTEAFF. The CDR3 bases are TGTGCCATCAAGGACAGGGGGATTAGCACTGAAGCTTTCTTT.

This chain links TRBV5-1 with TRBJ1-4; D possibly corresponds to TRBD1 (6 bases). This CDR3 is 13 amino acids long. Trimming left V 3 bases short and J 8 bases short, with 11 bases between. The germline CDR1 and CDR2 sequences are SGHRS and YFSETQ. The CDR3 reads CASSWDTQEKLFF. In DNA form, the CDR3 reads TGCGCCAGCAGCTGGGACACCCAAGAAAAACTGTTTTTT.

The chain is built from TRBV4-2 and TRBJ1-2; 7 positions match TRBD1. Germline V gene data show CDR1 as LGHNA and CDR2 as YNFKEQ. The V and J ends lost 1 base and 6 bases, in that order; junction bases with no gene match: 8. This CDR3 is 15 amino acids long. The CDR3: CASSQGGRDRDGYTF. Here the CDR3 DNA reads TGTGCCAGCAGCCAAGGTGGCAGGGACAGAGATGGCTACACCTTC.

V and J are TRBV7-3 and TRBJ2-1; TRBD2 agrees at 8 bases. The ends lost 2 bases at V and 5 bases at J; junction bases unmatched: 5. The germline gives CDR1 SGHTA, CDR2 FQGTGA. CDR3 length: 15 amino acids. The CDR3 DNA is TGTGCCAGCAGCTTATCCGGGGGGGAAAACAATGAGCAGTTCTTC. It translates to CASSLSGGENNEQFF.

The genes are TRBV5-6 and TRBJ2-1; a possible D gene is TRBD2 (6 bases). Trimming left V 4 bases short and J 5 bases short, with 13 bases between. This CDR3 region has 14 residues. CDR1 is SGHDT, CDR2 YYEEEE, per germline. DNA for the CDR3: TGTGCCAGCAGCATTGGGACTGGTGACAATGAGCAGTTCTTC. Encoded protein: CASSIGTGDNEQFF.

This chain uses TRBV6-1 with TRBJ2-1, with 9 bases matching TRBD2. Germline loops: CDR1 MNHNS, CDR2 SASEGT. The V segment lost 0 bases and the J segment 7 bases; nucleotides outside the gene matches: 7. The CDR3 covers 16 residues. As DNA, the CDR3 is TGTGCCAGCAGTGAAGCTACAGCGGGGGGCTGGAATGAGCAGTTCTTC. This codes for CASSEATAGGWNEQFF.

V gene TRBV9 combines with J gene TRBJ1-1; 7 bases fit TRBD1. J gave up 8 bases and V 0 bases, and 10 bases lay outside the gene matches. The germline V gene encodes CDR1 SGDLS and CDR2 YYNGEE. The CDR3 consists of 15 residues. The DNA for the CDR3 is TGTGCCAGCAGCGTAGTATCGGGACAGAGTGCCGAAGCTTTCTTT. It specifies CASSVVSGQSAEAFF.

V is TRBV6-5 and J is TRBJ1-1; the D gene is possibly TRBD1 (5 bases). CDR1 is MNHEY and CDR2 is SVGAGI in the germline V gene. The V gene lost 6 bases and the J gene lost 5 bases, with 10 bases spanning the gap. The CDR3 consists of 12 residues. The CDR3 sequence is CASSSPGTEAFF. CDR3 bases: TGTGCCAGCAGCTCCCCAGGGACTGAAGCTTTCTTT.

This chain uses TRBV6-5 with TRBJ2-7; D possibly corresponds to TRBD1 (5 bases). V dropped 0 bases and J dropped 2 bases, with 11 bases sitting between them. CDR1 is MNHEY, CDR2 SVGAGI, per germline. The CDR3 spans 15 residues. CDR3: CASSYSSRAPYEQYF. Here the CDR3 DNA reads TGTGCCAGCAGTTACTCAAGCAGGGCACCCTACGAGCAGTACTTC.

The rearrangement joins TRBV18 to TRBJ2-7, with 11 positions matching TRBD2. This CDR3 spans 19 amino acids. V lost 1 base, J lost 2 bases, and 13 bases stayed unmatched. CDR1 and CDR2 (germline): KGHSH, LQKENI. CDR3 in amino acids: CASSPHSLSGRVSPYEQYF. The CDR3 DNA reads as TGTGCCAGCTCACCACACTCTCTTAGCGGGAGGGTGAGCCCCTACGAGCAGTACTTC.

This chain links TRBV2 with TRBJ1-1; the match to TRBD1 covers 8 bases. V shed 5 bases, J shed 4 bases, and the junction held 6 bases outside the gene matches. Germline V CDR1 and CDR2: SNHLY, FYNNEI. There are 14 residues in the CDR3. The CDR3 DNA reads TGTGCCAGCAGTCAAGGACAGGGACTCACTGAAGCTTTCTTT. This gives the protein CASSQGQGLTEAFF.

The rearrangement joins TRBV2 to TRBJ2-7, with TRBD1 matching 9 bases. CDR3 length: 14 residues. V gave up 4 bases and J gave up 4 bases; unmatched junction bases: 5. In germline, CDR1 is SNHLY, CDR2 FYNNEI. As DNA, the CDR3 is TGTGCCAGCAGTGTGGGGACAGGGACATACGAGCAGTACTTC. Amino acid sequence: CASSVGTGTYEQYF.

The chain uses TRBV11-3 and TRBJ2-3, with TRBD1 matching 8 bases. This CDR3 contains 15 residues. V gave up 3 bases and J gave up 0 bases; unmatched junction bases: 2. Germline V gives CDR1 SGHNT, CDR2 YENEEA. Written as DNA, the CDR3 is TGTGCCAGCAGCTTTCAGGGGGCCAGCACAGATACGCAGTATTTT. Protein sequence: CASSFQGASTDTQYF. Supplemented by reference TRBV11-3 and TRBJ2-3, the full variable domain reads EAGVVQSPRYKIIEKKQPVAFWCNPISGHNTLYWYLQNLGQGPELLIRYENEEAVDDSQLPKDRFSAERLKGVDSTLKIQPAELGDSAVYLCASSFQGASTDTQYFGPGTRLTVL.

The chain employs TRBV4-2 and TRBJ2-3, with 14 bases that match TRBD2. J lost 6 bases, V lost 1 base, and 9 bases had no gene match. This CDR3 has 18 residues. Germline lookup yields CDR1 LGHNA and CDR2 YNFKEQ. The CDR3 sequence is CASSQGGLAGGLWDTQYF. In DNA, the CDR3 is TGTGCCAGCAGCCAAGGCGGACTAGCGGGGGGCCTATGGGATACGCAGTATTTT.

The chain links TRBV9 to TRBJ2-2; 9 bases agree with TRBD2. The germline gives CDR1 SGDLS, CDR2 YYNGEE. Trimming took 5 bases from V and 6 from J; bases not matched to a gene: 14. The CDR3 contains 17 residues. In DNA, the CDR3 is TGTGCCAGCAGGCTCTCGGGCGGGGGGGCCGGGGCCGGGGAGCTGTTTTTT. Protein: CASRLSGGGAGAGELFF. Complete variable domain (other parts from reference TRBV9 and TRBJ2-2): DSGVTQTPKHLITATGQRVTLRCSPRSGDLSVYWYQQSLDQGLQFLIQYYNGEERAKGNILERFSAQQFPDLHSELNLSSLELGDSALYFCASRLSGGGAGAGELFFGEGSRLTVL.

This rearrangement joins TRBV18 to TRBJ1-5, with no clear D. V was clipped by 3 bases and J by 7 bases, with 16 bases between them. This CDR3 has 15 amino acids. Germline V gene data show CDR1 as KGHSH and CDR2 as LQKENI. The CDR3, as DNA: TGTGCCAGCTCACCTACGGAGCAGACCGGACAGCCCCAGCATTTT. Translation: CASSPTEQTGQPQHF.

This rearrangement joins TRBV4-3 to TRBJ1-1; TRBD1 might be the D (6 bases). The CDR3 length is 14 residues. V was trimmed by 4 bases and J by 6 bases, leaving 15 bases between them. The germline V gene has CDR1 LGHNA and CDR2 YSLEER. The CDR3 is CASSRQTTGPEAFF. The CDR3 region has the DNA TGCGCCAGCAGCCGACAAACAACAGGGCCTGAAGCTTTCTTT.

The chain employs TRBV5-8 and TRBJ2-7; 7 bases line up with TRBD1. Trimming at V came to 1 base and at J to 3 bases, leaving 7 bases not matched to a gene. There are 15 residues in the CDR3. Germline V gene data show CDR1 as SGHTS and CDR2 as YDEGEE. Here the CDR3 reads CASSLSRQGSYEQYF. DNA for the CDR3: TGTGCCAGCAGCTTGTCCCGACAGGGTAGCTACGAGCAGTACTTC.

This clone was found once. This rearrangement joins TRBV18 to TRBJ1-1; 8 bases are a match to TRBD1. Trimming at V came to 5 bases and at J to 0 bases, leaving 5 bases not matched to a gene. CDR1 KGHSH and CDR2 LQKENI come from the germline V gene. CDR3 length: 15 amino acids. Here the CDR3 DNA reads TGTGCCAGCTCAGGACAGGGCGGCATGAACACTGAAGCTTTCTTT. Encoded protein: CASSGQGGMNTEAFF.

The J gene is TRBJ1-2, the V gene TRBV4-1; possibly TRBD1 for D (6 bases). The CDR3 length is 14 residues. The V end lost 0 bases, the J end lost 4 bases, and 9 bases lay between the germline ends. The germline CDR1 and CDR2 sequences are MGHRA and YSYEKL. The CDR3: CASSQDAQGYGYTF. CDR3 bases: TGCGCCAGCAGCCAAGACGCACAGGGCTATGGCTACACCTTC.